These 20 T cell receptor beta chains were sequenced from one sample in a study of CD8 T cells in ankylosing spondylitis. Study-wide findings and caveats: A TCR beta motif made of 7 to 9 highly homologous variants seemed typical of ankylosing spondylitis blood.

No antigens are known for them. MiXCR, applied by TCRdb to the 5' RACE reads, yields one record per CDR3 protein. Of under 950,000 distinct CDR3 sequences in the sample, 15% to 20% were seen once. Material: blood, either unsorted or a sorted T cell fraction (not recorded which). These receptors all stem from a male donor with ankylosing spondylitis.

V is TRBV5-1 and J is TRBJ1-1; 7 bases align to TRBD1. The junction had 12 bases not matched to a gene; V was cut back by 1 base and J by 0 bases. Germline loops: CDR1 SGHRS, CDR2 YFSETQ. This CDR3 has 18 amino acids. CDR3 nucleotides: TGCGCCAGCAGCTTGCTTTTGGGAGGGGGCCAGGTGAACACTGAAGCTTTCTTT. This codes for CASSLLLGGGQVNTEAFF.

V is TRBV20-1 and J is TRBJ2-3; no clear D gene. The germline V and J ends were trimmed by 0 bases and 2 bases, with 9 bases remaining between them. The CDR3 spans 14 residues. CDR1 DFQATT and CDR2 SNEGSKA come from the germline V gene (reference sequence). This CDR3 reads CSARDQYDTDTQYF. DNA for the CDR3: TGCAGTGCTAGAGATCAGTACGACACAGATACGCAGTATTTT.

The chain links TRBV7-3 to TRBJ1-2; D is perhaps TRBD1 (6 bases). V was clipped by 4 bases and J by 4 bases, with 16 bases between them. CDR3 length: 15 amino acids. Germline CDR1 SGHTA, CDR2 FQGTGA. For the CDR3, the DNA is TGTGCCAGCAGCTCGAACGACAGGACGCGCTATGGCTACACCTTC. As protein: CASSSNDRTRYGYTF.

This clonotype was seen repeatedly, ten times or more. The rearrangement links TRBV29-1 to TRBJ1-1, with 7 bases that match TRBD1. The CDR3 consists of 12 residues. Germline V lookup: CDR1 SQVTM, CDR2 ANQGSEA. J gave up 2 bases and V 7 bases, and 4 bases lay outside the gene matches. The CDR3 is CSARDSNTEAFF. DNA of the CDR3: TGCAGCGCCCGGGACAGCAACACTGAAGCTTTCTTT. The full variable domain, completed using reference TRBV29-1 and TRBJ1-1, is SAVISQKPSRDICQRGTSLTIQCQVDSQVTMMFWYRQQPGQSLTLIATANQGSEATYESGFVIDKFPISRPNLTFSTLTVSNMSPEDSSIYLCSARDSNTEAFFGQGTRLTVV.

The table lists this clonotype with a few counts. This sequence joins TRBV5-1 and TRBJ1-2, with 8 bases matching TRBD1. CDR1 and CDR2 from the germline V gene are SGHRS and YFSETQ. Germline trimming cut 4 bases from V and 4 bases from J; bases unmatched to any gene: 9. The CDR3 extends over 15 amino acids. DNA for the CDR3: TGCGCCAGCAGCCGACGTGACAGGGGTACCTATGGCTACACCTTC. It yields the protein CASSRRDRGTYGYTF.

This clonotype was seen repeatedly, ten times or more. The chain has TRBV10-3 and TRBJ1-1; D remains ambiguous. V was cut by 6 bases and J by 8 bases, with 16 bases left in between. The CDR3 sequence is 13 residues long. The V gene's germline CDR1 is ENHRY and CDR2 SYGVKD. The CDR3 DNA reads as TGTGCCATCAGAGATCCGGGCCCCAAAGAAGCTTTCTTT. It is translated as CAIRDPGPKEAFF.

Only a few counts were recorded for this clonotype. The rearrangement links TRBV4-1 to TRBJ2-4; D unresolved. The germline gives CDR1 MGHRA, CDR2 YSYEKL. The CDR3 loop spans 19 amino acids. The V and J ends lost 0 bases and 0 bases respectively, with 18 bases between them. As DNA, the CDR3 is TGCGCCAGCAGCCAAGATCTAAGGCAGATGAAATTAGCCAAAAACATTCAGTACTTC. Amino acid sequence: CASSQDLRQMKLAKNIQYF.

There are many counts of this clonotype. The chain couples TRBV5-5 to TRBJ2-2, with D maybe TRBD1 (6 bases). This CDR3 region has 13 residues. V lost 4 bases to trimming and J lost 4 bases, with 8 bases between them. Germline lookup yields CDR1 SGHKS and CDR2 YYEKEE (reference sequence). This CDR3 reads CASSADSTGELFF. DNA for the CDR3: TGTGCCAGCAGCGCGGACAGCACCGGGGAGCTGTTTTTT.

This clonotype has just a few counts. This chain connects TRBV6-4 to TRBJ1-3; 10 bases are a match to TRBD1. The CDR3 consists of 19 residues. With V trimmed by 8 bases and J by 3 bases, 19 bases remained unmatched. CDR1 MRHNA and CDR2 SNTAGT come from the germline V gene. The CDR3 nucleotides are TGTGCCAGCGAGGGACCGGGACAGGGGATTTCTCTTGATGGAAACACCATATATTTT. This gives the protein CASEGPGQGISLDGNTIYF.

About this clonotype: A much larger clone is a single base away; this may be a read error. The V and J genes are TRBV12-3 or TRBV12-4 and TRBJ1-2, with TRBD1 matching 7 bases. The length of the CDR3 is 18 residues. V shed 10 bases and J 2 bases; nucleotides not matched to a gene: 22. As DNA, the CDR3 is TGTGCCATCAGAATACTCCCGGGACAGCGCACTTCCAACTATGGCTACACCTTC. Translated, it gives CAIRILPGQRTSNYGYTF.

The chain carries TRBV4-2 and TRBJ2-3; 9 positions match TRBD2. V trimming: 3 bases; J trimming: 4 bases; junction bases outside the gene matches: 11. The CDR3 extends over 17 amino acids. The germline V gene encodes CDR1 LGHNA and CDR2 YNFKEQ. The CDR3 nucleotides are TGTGCCAGCAGCCAGGCCGTTAGCGGGGGACCCTCAGATACGCAGTATTTT. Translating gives CASSQAVSGGPSDTQYF.

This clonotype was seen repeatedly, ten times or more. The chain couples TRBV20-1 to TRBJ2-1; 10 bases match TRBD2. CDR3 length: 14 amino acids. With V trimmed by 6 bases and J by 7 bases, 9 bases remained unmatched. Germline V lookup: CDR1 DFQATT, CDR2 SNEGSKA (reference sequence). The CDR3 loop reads CSAPLPSGGNEQFF. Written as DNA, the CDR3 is TGCAGTGCCCCCCTCCCTAGCGGGGGTAATGAGCAGTTCTTC.

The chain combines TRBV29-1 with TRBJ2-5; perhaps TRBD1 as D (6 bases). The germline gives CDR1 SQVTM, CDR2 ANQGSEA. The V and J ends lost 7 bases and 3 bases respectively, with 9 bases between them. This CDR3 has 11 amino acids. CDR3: CSAGQKETQYF. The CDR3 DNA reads TGCAGCGCTGGACAGAAAGAGACCCAGTACTTC.

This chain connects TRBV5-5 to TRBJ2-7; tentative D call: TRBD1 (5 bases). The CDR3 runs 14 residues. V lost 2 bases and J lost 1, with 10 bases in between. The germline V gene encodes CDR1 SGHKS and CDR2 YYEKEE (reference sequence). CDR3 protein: CASSFAGMSYEQYF. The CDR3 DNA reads TGTGCCAGCAGCTTCGCAGGGATGTCCTACGAGCAGTACTTC.

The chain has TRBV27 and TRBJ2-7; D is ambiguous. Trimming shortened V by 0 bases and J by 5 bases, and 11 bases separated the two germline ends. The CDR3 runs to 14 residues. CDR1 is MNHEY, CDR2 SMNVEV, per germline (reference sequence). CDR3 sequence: CASSLSKGVDEQYF. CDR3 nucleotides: TGTGCCAGCAGTTTATCGAAGGGTGTTGACGAGCAGTACTTC.

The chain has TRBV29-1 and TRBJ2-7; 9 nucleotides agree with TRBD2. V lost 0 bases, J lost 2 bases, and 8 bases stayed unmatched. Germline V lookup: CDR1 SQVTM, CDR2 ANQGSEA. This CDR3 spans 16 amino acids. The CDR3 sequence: CSVEDRTGLATYEQYF. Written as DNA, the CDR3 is TGCAGCGTTGAAGATCGAACGGGACTAGCAACCTACGAGCAGTACTTC.

CDR3 coding DNA: TGTGCCAGCAGCGATTCTGGGGTGAGCGGGGCCAACGTCCTGACTTTC. This codes for CASSDSGVSGANVLTF. The gene calls are TRBV5-6 and TRBJ2-6; D ambiguous. This CDR3 contains 16 residues. Trimming cost V 4 bases and J 4 bases, with 15 bases left between them. The germline V gene has CDR1 SGHDT and CDR2 YYEEEE.

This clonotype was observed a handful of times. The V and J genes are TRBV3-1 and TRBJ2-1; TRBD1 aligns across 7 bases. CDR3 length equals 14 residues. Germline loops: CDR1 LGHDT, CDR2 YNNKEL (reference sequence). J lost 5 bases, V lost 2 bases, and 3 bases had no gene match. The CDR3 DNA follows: TGTGCCAGCAGCCAAAGGACAGGAGACAATGAGCAGTTCTTC. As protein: CASSQRTGDNEQFF.

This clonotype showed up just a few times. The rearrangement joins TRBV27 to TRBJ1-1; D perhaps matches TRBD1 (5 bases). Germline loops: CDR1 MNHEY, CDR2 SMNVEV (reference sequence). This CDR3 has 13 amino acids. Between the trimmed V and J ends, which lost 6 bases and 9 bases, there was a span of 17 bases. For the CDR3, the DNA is TGTGCCAGCAGGAATCGACAGTCTGTTAAAGCTTTCTTT. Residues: CASRNRQSVKAFF.

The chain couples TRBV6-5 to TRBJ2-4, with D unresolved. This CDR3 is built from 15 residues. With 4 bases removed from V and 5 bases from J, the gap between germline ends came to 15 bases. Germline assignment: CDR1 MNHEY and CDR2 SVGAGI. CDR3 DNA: TGTGCCAGCAGTTTCTGGCCGCCTACAGAAAACATTCAGTACTTC. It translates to CASSFWPPTENIQYF.